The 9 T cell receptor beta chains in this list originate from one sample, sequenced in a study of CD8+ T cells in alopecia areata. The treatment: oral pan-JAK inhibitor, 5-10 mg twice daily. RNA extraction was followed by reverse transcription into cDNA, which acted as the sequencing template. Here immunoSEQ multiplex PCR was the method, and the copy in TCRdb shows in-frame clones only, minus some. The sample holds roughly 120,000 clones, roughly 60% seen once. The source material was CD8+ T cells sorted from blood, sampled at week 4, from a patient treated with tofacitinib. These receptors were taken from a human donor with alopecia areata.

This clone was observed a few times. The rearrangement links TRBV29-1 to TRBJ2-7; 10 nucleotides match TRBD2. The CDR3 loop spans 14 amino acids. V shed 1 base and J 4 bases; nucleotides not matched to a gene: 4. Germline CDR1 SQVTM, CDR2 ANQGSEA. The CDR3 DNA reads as TGCAGCGTTGAAGGGTCTAGCGGGAGATACGAGCAGTACTTC. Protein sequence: CSVEGSSGRYEQYF.

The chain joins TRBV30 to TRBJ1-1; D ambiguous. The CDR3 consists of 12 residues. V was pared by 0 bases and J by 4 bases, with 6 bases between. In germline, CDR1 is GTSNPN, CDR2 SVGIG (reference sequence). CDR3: CAWSVDFTEAFF. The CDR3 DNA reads TGTGCCTGGAGTGTAGACTTCACTGAAGCTTTCTTT. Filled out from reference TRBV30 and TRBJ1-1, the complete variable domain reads SQTIHQWPATLVQPVGSPLSLECTVEGTSNPNLYWYRQAAGRGLQLLFYSVGIGQISSEVPQNLSASRPQDRQFILSSKKLLLSDSGFYLCAWSVDFTEAFFGQGTRLTVV.

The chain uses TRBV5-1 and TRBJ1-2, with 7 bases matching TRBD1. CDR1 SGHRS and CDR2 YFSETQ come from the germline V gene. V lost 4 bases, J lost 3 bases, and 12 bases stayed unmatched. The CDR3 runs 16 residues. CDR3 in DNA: TGCGCCAGCAGCGACGGGACAGCCCTTTCTCACTATGGCTACACCTTC. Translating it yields CASSDGTALSHYGYTF.

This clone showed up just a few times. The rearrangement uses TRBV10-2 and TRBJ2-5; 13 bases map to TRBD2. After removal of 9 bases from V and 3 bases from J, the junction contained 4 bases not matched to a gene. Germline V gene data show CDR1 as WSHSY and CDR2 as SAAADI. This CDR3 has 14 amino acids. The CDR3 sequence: CASHGTSGEETQYF. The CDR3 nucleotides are TGCGCCAGTCACGGGACTAGCGGGGAAGAGACCCAGTACTTC.

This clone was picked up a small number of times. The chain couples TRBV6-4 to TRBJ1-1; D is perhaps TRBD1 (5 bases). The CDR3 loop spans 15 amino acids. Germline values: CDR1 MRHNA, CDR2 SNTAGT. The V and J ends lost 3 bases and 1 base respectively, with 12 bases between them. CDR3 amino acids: CASSERGGENTEAFF. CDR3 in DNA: TGTGCCAGCAGTGAACGGGGGGGGGAGAACACTGAAGCTTTCTTT.

The CDR3 region is CAPKGGNTGELFF. The DNA for the CDR3 is TGTGCCCCCAAGGGGGGAAACACCGGGGAGCTGTTTTTT. The chain joins TRBV25-1 to TRBJ2-2; D may correspond to TRBD1 or TRBD2 (6 bases each). V lost 11 bases and J lost 2, with 12 bases in between. In germline, CDR1 is MGHDK, CDR2 SYGVNS. This CDR3 contains 13 residues.

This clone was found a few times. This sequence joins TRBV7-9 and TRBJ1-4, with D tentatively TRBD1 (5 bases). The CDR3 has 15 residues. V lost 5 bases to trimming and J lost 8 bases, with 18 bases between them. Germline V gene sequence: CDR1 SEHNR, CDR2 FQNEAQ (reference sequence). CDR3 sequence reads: CASSPPEGEREKLFF. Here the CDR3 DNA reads TGTGCCAGCAGCCCCCCTGAAGGGGAACGCGAAAAACTGTTTTTT.

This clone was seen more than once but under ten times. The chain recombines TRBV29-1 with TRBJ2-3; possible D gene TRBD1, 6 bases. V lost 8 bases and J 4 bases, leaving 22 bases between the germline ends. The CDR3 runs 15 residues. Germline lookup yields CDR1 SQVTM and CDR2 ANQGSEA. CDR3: CSSRGNPEEADTQYF. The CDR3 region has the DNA TGCAGCTCCAGGGGAAACCCCGAGGAGGCAGATACGCAGTATTTT.

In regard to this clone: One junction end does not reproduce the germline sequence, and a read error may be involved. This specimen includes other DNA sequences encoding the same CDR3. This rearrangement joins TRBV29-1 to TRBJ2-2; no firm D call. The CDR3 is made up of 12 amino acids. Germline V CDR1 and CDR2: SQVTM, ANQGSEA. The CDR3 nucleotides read TGCAGCGTCGAAGAAGGCACCGGGGAGCTGTTTTTT. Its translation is CSVEEGTGELFF.